This TCR beta chain was captured by sequencing in a study of blood T cell repertoires in COVID-19. Study at large: The United States, Italy and Spain supplied acute and convalescent COVID-19 samples. T cells, B-cell-depleted T cells, or PBMCs supplied cDNA or gDNA.

Here immunoSEQ multiplex PCR was the method, and the copy in TCRdb shows in-frame clones only, minus some. The sample contains approximately 330,000 clones, about 87% of which appear only once. V shed 5 bases and J 4 bases; nucleotides not matched to a gene: 7. The CDR3 length is 14 residues. The germline V gene encodes CDR1 SNHLY and CDR2 FYNNEI. Source material: peripheral blood. The chain joins TRBV2 to TRBJ2-7; 8 bases are shared with TRBD1. This receptor was identified in a man under 40 with COVID-19, enrolled during active disease. The CDR3 protein is CASSRTGTVYEQYF. The CDR3, as DNA: TGTGCCAGCAGTCGGACAGGGACCGTATACGAGCAGTACTTC.